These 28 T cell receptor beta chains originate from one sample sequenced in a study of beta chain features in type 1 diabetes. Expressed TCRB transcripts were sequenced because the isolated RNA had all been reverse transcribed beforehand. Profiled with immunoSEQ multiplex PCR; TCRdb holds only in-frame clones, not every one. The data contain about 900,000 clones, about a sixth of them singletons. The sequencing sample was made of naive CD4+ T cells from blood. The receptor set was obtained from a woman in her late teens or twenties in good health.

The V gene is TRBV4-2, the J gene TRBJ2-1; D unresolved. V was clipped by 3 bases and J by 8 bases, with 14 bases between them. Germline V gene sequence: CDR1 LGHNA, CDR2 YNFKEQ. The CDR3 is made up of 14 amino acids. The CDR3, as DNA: TGTGCCAGCAGCCAGGACCCCGGGCCCTATGAGCAGTTCTTC. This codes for CASSQDPGPYEQFF.

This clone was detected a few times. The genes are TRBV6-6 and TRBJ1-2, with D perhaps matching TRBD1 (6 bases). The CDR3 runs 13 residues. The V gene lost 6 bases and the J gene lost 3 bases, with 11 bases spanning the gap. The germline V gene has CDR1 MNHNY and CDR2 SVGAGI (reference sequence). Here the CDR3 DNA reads TGTGCCAGCAGGGAGACAGGAGACTATGGCTACACCTTC. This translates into CASRETGDYGYTF.

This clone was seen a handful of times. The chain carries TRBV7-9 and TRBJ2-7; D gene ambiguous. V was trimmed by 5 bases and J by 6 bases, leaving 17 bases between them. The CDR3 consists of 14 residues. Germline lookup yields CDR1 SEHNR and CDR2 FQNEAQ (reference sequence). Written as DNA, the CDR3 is TGTGCCAGCAGCCCTGCCCTCCTAGTCGGCGAGCAGTACTTC. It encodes CASSPALLVGEQYF.

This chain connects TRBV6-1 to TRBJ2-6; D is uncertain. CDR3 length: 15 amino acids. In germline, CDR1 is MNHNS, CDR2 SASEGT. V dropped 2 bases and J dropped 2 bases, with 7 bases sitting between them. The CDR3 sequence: CASSEPSAGANVLTF. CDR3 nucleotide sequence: TGTGCCAGCAGTGAACCGTCGGCTGGGGCCAACGTCCTGACTTTC.

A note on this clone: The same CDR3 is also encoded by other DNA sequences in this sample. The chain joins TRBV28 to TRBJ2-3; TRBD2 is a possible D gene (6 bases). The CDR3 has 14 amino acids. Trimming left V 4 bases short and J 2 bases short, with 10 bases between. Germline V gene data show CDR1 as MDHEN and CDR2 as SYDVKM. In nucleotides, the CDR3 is TGTGCCAGCAGTTCAGCGGGCTCCACAGATACGCAGTATTTT. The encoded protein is CASSSAGSTDTQYF. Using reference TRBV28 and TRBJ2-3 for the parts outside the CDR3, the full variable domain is DVKVTQSSRYLVKRTGEKVFLECVQDMDHENMFWYRQDPGLGLRLIYFSYDVKMKEKGDIPEGYSVSREKKERFSLILESASTNQTSMYLCASSSAGSTDTQYFGPGTRLTVL.

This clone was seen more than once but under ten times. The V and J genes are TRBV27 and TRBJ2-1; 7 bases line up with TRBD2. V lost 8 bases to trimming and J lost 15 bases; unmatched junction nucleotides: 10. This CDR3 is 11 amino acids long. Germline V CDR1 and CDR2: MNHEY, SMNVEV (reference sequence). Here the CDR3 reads CASREAGRLFF. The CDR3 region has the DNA TGTGCCAGCCGAGAAGCGGGAAGGCTGTTCTTC.

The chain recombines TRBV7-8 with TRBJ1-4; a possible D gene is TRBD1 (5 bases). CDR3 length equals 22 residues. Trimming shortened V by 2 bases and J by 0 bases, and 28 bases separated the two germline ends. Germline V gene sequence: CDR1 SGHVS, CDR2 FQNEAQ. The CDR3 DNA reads TGTGCCAGCAGCTTAAAGTATTCGGCAACTGGTGGGGGGGATGCAACTAATGAAAAACTGTTTTTT. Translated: CASSLKYSATGGGDATNEKLFF.

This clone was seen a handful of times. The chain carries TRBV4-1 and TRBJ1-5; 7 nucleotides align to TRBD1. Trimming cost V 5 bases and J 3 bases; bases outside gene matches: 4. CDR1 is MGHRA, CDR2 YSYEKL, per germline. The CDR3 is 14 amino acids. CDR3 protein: CASSNDRVNQPQHF. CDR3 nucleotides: TGCGCCAGCAGCAACGACAGGGTCAATCAGCCCCAGCATTTT.

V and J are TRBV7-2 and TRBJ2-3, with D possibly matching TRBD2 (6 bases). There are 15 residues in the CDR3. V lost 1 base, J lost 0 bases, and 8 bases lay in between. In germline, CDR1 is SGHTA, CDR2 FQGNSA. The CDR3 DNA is TGTGCCAGCAGCTTAGTCGGGACTAGCACAGATACGCAGTATTTT. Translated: CASSLVGTSTDTQYF.

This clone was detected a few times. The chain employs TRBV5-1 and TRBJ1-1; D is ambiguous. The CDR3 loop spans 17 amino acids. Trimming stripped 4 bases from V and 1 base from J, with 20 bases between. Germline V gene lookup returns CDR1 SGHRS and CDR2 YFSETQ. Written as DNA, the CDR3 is TGCGCCAGCAGCCCTTCAGCAGGAACTGAAAGGAACACTGAAGCTTTCTTT. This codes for CASSPSAGTERNTEAFF.

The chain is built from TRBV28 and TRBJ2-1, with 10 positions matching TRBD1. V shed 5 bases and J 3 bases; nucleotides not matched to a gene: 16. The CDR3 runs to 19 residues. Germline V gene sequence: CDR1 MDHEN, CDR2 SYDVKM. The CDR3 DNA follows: TGTGCCAGCAGTCAAATTATAACCAGAGACAGGGGGCTCTACAATGAGCAGTTCTTC. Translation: CASSQIITRDRGLYNEQFF.

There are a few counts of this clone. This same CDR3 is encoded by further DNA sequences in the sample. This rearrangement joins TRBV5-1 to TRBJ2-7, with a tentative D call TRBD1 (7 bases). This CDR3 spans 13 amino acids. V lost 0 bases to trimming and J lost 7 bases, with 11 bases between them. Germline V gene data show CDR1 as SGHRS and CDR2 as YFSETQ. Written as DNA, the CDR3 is TGCGCCAGCAGCTTGGGACAGGGAGGTGAGCAGTACTTC. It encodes CASSLGQGGEQYF.

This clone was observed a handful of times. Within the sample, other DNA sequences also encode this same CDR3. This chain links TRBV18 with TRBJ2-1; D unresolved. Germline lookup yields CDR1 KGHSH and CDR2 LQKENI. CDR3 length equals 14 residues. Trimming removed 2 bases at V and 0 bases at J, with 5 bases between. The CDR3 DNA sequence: TGTGCCAGCTCACCAGGTCCCTCCTACAATGAGCAGTTCTTC. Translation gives CASSPGPSYNEQFF. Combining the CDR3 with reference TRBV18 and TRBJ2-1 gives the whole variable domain NAGVMQNPRHLVRRRGQEARLRCSPMKGHSHVYWYRQLPEEGLKFMVYLQKENIIDESGMPKERFSAEFPKEGPSILRIQQVVRGDSAAYFCASSPGPSYNEQFFGPGTRLTVL.

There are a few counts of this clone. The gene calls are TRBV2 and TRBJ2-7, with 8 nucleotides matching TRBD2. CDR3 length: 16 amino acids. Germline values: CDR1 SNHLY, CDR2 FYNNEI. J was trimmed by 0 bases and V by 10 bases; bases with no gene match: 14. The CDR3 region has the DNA TGTGCCAACCAGCAAGCGGGGGAGTTCACCTCCTACGAGCAGTACTTC. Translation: CANQQAGEFTSYEQYF.

In DNA, the CDR3 is TGTGCCAGCAGGTCCCAGGGTTCAGATACGCAGTATTTT. This encodes CASRSQGSDTQYF. The V and J genes are TRBV6-5 and TRBJ2-3; maybe TRBD1 (5 bases). V was cut by 6 bases and J by 4 bases, with 11 bases left in between. The CDR3 is 13 residues long. The germline gives CDR1 MNHEY, CDR2 SVGAGI.

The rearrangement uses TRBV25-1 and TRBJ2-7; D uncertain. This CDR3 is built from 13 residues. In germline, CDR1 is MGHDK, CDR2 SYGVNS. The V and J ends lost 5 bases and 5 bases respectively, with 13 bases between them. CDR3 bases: TGTGCCAGCAGTCTTCCGGGTATGCACGAGCAGTACTTC. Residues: CASSLPGMHEQYF.

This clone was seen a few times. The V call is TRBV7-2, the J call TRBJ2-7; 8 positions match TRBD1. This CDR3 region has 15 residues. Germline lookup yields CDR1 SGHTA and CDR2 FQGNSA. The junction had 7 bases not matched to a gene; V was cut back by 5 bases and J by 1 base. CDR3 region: CASSPSTGASYEQYF. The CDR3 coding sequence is TGTGCCAGCAGCCCATCGACAGGGGCTTCCTACGAGCAGTACTTC.

In nucleotides, the CDR3 is TGTGCCAGCTCACTGGGGCTAGCGGGAGTTTTTTCTGAGACCCAGTACTTC. It specifies CASSLGLAGVFSETQYF. The V and J genes are TRBV7-9 and TRBJ2-5, with 10 bases that match TRBD2. The ends lost 8 bases at V and 5 bases at J; junction bases unmatched: 17. CDR1 is SEHNR, CDR2 FQNEAQ, per germline (reference sequence). This CDR3 is 17 amino acids long.

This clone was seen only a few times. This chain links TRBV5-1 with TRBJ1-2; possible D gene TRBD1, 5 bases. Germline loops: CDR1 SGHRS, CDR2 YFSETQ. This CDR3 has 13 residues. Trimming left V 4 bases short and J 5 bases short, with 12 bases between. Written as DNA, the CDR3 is TGCGCCAGCAGCCGGGCTGCAGGGTATGGCTACACCTTC. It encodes CASSRAAGYGYTF.

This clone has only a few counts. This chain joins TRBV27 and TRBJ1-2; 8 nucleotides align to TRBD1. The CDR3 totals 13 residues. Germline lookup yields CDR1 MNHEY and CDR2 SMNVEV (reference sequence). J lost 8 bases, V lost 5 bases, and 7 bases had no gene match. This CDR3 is CASSGQGGRGYTF. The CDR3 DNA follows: TGTGCCAGCAGTGGACAGGGAGGTAGGGGCTACACCTTC.

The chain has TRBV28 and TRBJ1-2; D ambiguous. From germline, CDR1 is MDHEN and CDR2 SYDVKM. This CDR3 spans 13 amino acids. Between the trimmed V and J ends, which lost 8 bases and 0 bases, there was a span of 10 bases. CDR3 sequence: CASRRIANYGYTF. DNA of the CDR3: TGTGCCAGCCGTCGGATTGCTAACTATGGCTACACCTTC.

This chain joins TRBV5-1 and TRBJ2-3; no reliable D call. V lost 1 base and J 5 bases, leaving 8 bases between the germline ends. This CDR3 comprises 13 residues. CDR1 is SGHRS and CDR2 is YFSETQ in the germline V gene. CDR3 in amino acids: CASSLLGKDTQYF. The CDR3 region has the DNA TGCGCCAGCAGCTTGCTTGGCAAAGATACGCAGTATTTT.

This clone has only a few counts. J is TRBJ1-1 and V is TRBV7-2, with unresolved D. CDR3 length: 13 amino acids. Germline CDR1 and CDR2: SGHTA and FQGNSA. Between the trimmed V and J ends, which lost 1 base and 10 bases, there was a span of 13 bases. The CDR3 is CASSLGFPSAAFF. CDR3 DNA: TGTGCCAGCAGCTTAGGATTTCCGTCGGCAGCTTTCTTT.

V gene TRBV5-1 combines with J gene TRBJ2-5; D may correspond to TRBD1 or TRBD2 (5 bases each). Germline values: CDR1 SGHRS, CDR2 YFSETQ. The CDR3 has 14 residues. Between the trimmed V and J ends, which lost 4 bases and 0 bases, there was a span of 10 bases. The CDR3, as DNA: TGCGCCAGCAGCGTCGGGACCAACCAAGAGACCCAGTACTTC. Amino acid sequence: CASSVGTNQETQYF.

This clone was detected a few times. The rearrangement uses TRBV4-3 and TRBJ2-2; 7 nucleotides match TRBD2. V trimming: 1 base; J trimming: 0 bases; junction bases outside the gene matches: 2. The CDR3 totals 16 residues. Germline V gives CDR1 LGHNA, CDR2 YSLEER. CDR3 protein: CASSQGAGPNTGELFF. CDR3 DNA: TGCGCCAGCAGCCAAGGAGCGGGACCGAACACCGGGGAGCTGTTTTTT.

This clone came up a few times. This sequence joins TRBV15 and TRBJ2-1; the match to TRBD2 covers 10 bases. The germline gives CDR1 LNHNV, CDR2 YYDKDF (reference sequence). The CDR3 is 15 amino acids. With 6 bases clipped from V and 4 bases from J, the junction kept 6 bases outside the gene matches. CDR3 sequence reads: CATSASGRRYNEQFF. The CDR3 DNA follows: TGTGCCACCAGTGCTAGCGGGAGAAGGTACAATGAGCAGTTCTTC.

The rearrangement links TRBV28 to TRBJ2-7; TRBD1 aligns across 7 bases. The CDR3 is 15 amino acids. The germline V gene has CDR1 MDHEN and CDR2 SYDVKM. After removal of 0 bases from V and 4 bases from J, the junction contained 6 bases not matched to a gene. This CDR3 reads CASSLWIQGKYEQYF. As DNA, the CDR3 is TGTGCCAGCAGTTTATGGATACAGGGGAAATACGAGCAGTACTTC.

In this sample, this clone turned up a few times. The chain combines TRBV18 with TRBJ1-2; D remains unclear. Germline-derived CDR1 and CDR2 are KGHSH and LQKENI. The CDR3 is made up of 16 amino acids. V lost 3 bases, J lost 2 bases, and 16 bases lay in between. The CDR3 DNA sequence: TGTGCCAGCTCACCGGTTGGACTCTCCAGCAACTATGGCTACACCTTC. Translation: CASSPVGLSSNYGYTF. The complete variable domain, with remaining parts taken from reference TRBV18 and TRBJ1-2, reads NAGVMQNPRHLVRRRGQEARLRCSPMKGHSHVYWYRQLPEEGLKFMVYLQKENIIDESGMPKERFSAEFPKEGPSILRIQQVVRGDSAAYFCASSPVGLSSNYGYTFGSGTRLTVV.